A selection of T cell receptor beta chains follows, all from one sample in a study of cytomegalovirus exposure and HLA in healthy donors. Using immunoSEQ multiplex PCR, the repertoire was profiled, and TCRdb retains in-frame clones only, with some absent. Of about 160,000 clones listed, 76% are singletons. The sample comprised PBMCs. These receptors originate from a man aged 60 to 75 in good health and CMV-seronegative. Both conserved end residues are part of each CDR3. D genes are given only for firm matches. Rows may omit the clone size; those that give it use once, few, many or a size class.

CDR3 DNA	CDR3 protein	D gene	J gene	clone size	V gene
TGTGCCAGCAGTGGGGCTAACCATTTGGGGGAGACCCAGTACTTC	CASSGANHLGETQYF	.	TRBJ2-5	.	TRBV5-4
TGTGCCAGCAGCTATATCCCCGAAGAGACCCAGTACTTC	CASSYIPEETQYF	.	TRBJ2-5	.	TRBV14
TGTGCCAGCAGCGTGAACGGGGAGACCTACAATGAGCAGTTCTTC	CASSVNGETYNEQFF	.	TRBJ2-1	.	TRBV9
TGTGCCAGCAGCCAGGGACAGAGAGATGGCTACACCTTC	CASSQGQRDGYTF	TRBD1	TRBJ1-2	.	TRBV7-2
TGTGCCAGCAGCCAACGACAGGGGGCGGACACTGAAGCTTTCTTT	CASSQRQGADTEAFF	TRBD1	TRBJ1-1	.	TRBV7-9
TGTGCCAGCAGTAGAACAGGGGGCGAGGGCTACACCTTC	CASSRTGGEGYTF	TRBD1	TRBJ1-2	.	TRBV6-5
TGTGCCAGCAGTTTTAGAGCGGGAGGGTATACCGGGGAGCTGTTTTTT	CASSFRAGGYTGELFF	TRBD2	TRBJ2-2	.	TRBV27
TGTGCCAGCAGCGTAGCTACCAGCGGGGTGGATACGCAGTATTTT	CASSVATSGVDTQYF	TRBD2	TRBJ2-3	few	TRBV9
TGCAGCGTCAACGACCCGACTAGCAAAGGTGCAGATACGCAGTATTTT	CSVNDPTSKGADTQYF	TRBD2	TRBJ2-3	once	TRBV29-1
TGTTCCAGCAGCCAAACGGCAGGGGGTAACTATGGCTACACCTTC	CSSSQTAGGNYGYTF	TRBD1	TRBJ1-2	.	TRBV7-9
TGTGCCAGCAGTTTAGGGGCTCCCTTATCAGACGAGCAGTACTTC	CASSLGAPLSDEQYF	.	TRBJ2-7	.	TRBV27
TGTGCCAGCAGCACCGGGACAGGGGAAGAGACCCAGTACTTC	CASSTGTGEETQYF	TRBD1	TRBJ2-5	.	TRBV7-7
TGTGCCAGTAGTATCGGGGGACAGGGGGCCACAGATACGCAGTATTTT	CASSIGGQGATDTQYF	TRBD1	TRBJ2-3	few	TRBV19
TGTGCCAGCAGCCAATCTACAGGGGCATCGGGAAACACCATATATTTT	CASSQSTGASGNTIYF	TRBD1	TRBJ1-3	once	TRBV28
TGTGCCAGCAGCTTAAGGGCTGATCAGCCCCAGCATTTT	CASSLRADQPQHF	.	TRBJ1-5	.	TRBV7-3
TGTGCCAGCAGTATAGACAGGAGCTCTGGAAACACCATATATTTT	CASSIDRSSGNTIYF	.	TRBJ1-3	.	TRBV27
TGCGCCAGCGGAAGGACAGGTCTTAGCGGGGCCAACGTCCTGACTTTC	CASGRTGLSGANVLTF	TRBD1	TRBJ2-6	.	TRBV5-1
TGCGCCAGCAGCCTAGACAGAGGGAGTAACTATGGCTACACCTTC	CASSLDRGSNYGYTF	.	TRBJ1-2	.	TRBV4-1
TGTGCCTGGAAGGGTATTCCAGGGAAGATGTCGAACACCGGGGAGCTGTTTTTT	CAWKGIPGKMSNTGELFF	.	TRBJ2-2	.	TRBV30
TGTGCTAGTGGTTTGGAAACAGGGGGCAACTTGCACGGCTACACCTTC	CASGLETGGNLHGYTF	TRBD1	TRBJ1-2	.	TRBV12-5
TGTGCCAGCAGCCCCCAGGTAGGGGTAAATTCACCCCTCCACTTT	CASSPQVGVNSPLHF	.	TRBJ1-6	.	TRBV9
TGTGCCAGCAGCCTCCCCGGCTACGGGACACAAGAGACCCAGTACTTC	CASSLPGYGTQETQYF	.	TRBJ2-5	few	TRBV5-6
TGTGCCTGGGGGACAGGGGGAGGCGAGCAGTACTTC	CAWGTGGGEQYF	TRBD1	TRBJ2-7	.	TRBV30
TGTGCCAGCAGCTTAGCGCTTCAGGCGCTCTCGGAGGCGGCTTTCTTT	CASSLALQALSEAAFF	.	TRBJ1-1	once	TRBV7-9
TGTGCCAGCAGCTTTCAGGGCCCAGATACGCAGTATTTT	CASSFQGPDTQYF	.	TRBJ2-3	.	TRBV7-9
TGTGCCACCAGCGGGGGGCCGGCCACCGGGGAGCTGTTTTTT	CATSGGPATGELFF	TRBD2	TRBJ2-2	.	TRBV28
TGTGCCAGCAGTGCAGAGACAGGGACCAATGAGCAGTTCTTC	CASSAETGTNEQFF	TRBD1	TRBJ2-1	.	TRBV28
TGTGCCAGCGTTGGGGGACAGGGCTCGTACAATGAGCAGTTCTTC	CASVGGQGSYNEQFF	TRBD1	TRBJ2-1	.	TRBV19
TGTGCCAGCAGACCAATTGGTGAGCTGAACACTGAAGCTTTCTTT	CASRPIGELNTEAFF	.	TRBJ1-1	.	TRBV6-6
TGTGCCAGCAGTCCGGTTCGGGGAAACTATGGCTACACCTTC	CASSPVRGNYGYTF	.	TRBJ1-2	.	TRBV6-4
TGCGCCAGCAGCCCTTCTAGCGGGGGGACATCCACCGGGGAGCTGTTTTTT	CASSPSSGGTSTGELFF	TRBD2	TRBJ2-2	.	TRBV5-1
TGTGCCAGCAGGGACCACGGGACAGGGGGGGAGCAGTACTTC	CASRDHGTGGEQYF	TRBD1	TRBJ2-7	.	TRBV6-5
TGTGCCAGTAAGGGACAGGGGGCGAGGCAGCCCCAGCATTTT	CASKGQGARQPQHF	TRBD1	TRBJ1-5	.	TRBV19
TGTGCCAGCAGGGGGCTACGGACAGAGTATTATGGCTACACCTTC	CASRGLRTEYYGYTF	.	TRBJ1-2	.	TRBV25-1
TGTGCCAGCAGTGAACTAGGAGCTTGGGAGACCCAGTACTTC	CASSELGAWETQYF	.	TRBJ2-5	.	TRBV6-1
TGTGCCAGCAGCCCGGGACAGGCCTCGGAGACCCAGTACTTC	CASSPGQASETQYF	TRBD1	TRBJ2-5	.	TRBV7-2
TGTGCCAGTACTGACAGGTCCCCGAGCACAGATACGCAGTATTTT	CASTDRSPSTDTQYF	.	TRBJ2-3	.	TRBV19
TGTGCCAGCAGTAACCGACAGGGGAACACCGGGGAGCTGTTTTTT	CASSNRQGNTGELFF	TRBD1	TRBJ2-2	.	TRBV7-9
TGTGCCACCAGCAGAGATCGAATAGGGACAGGGGCTGAAGCTTTCTTT	CATSRDRIGTGAEAFF	TRBD1	TRBJ1-1	.	TRBV15
TGTGCCAGCAGCTTAAGCGGGAACACCGGGGAGCTGTTTTTT	CASSLSGNTGELFF	.	TRBJ2-2	few	TRBV7-6
TGCGCCAGCAGCGGACAGGGTCGGTCACCCCTCCACTTT	CASSGQGRSPLHF	TRBD1	TRBJ1-6	.	TRBV10-1
TGTGCCAGCAGCCTCTTAGCGGGGGGGATATTCAATGAGCAGTTCTTC	CASSLLAGGIFNEQFF	TRBD2	TRBJ2-1	.	TRBV7-8
TGTGCCTGGACCCTCTCGGGGAGTGACTATGGCTACACCTTC	CAWTLSGSDYGYTF	.	TRBJ1-2	.	TRBV30
TGCAGTGCCTCCCCCGGAGAGACCCAGTACTTC	CSASPGETQYF	.	TRBJ2-5	.	TRBV20-1
TGTGCCAGCAGGCGACAGGGGCAGGGAAACACCATATATTTT	CASRRQGQGNTIYF	TRBD1	TRBJ1-3	.	TRBV7-2
TGTGCCAGCAGAAATAACTACGAGCAGTACTTC	CASRNNYEQYF	.	TRBJ2-7	few	TRBV25-1
TGTGCCAGCAGCTATAGGGACTCCACAGATACGCAGTATTTT	CASSYRDSTDTQYF	.	TRBJ2-3	.	TRBV6-4
TGTGCCAGCCGAGACCAACTAGCGTCGGAGACCCAGTACTTC	CASRDQLASETQYF	TRBD2	TRBJ2-5	.	TRBV6-6
TGTGCCAGTAGTGACAGTTTGAACACTGAAGCTTTCTTT	CASSDSLNTEAFF	.	TRBJ1-1	few	TRBV19